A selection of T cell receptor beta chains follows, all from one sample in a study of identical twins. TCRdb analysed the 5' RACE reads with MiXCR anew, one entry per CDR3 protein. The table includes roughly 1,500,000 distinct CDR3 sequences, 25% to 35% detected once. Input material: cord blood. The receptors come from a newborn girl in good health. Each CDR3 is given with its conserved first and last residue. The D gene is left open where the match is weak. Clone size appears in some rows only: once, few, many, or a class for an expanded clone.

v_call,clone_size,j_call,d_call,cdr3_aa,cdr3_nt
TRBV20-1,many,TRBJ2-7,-,CSASPHEQYF,TGCAGTGCTAGTCCCCACGAGCAGTACTTC
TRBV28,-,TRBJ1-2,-,CASSLFSGGEDGYTF,TGTGCCAGCAGTTTATTTTCGGGGGGTGAAGATGGCTACACCTTC
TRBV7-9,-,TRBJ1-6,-,CASSLAGDSPLHF,TGTGCCAGCAGCTTAGCGGGGGATTCACCCCTCCACTTT
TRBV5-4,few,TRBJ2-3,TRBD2,CASSSGLALYTDTQYF,TGTGCCAGCAGCTCGGGACTAGCGCTTTACACAGATACGCAGTATTTT
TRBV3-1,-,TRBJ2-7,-,CASSPSGGRFDEQYF,TGTGCCAGCAGCCCCTCCGGGGGCCGTTTTGACGAGCAGTACTTC
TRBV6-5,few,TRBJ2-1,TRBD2,CASSYPRLLAGLGLLRNEQFF,TGTGCCAGCAGTTATCCGCGCTTGCTAGCGGGGCTAGGGCTGTTACGCAATGAGCAGTTCTTC
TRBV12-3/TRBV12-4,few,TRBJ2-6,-,CASSLRLGSLSNVLTF,TGTGCCAGCAGTTTAAGACTTGGCAGTCTGTCCAACGTCCTGACTTTC
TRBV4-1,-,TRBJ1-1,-,CASSQELRLNTEAFF,TGCGCCAGCAGCCAAGAACTCCGGCTGAACACTGAAGCTTTCTTT
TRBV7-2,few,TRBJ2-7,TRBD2,CASSLELAGVRLEQYF,TGTGCCAGCAGCTTGGAGCTAGCGGGAGTACGACTCGAGCAGTACTTC
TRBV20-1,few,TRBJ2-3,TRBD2,CSARDRIAGGDTQYF,TGCAGTGCTAGAGATCGGATAGCGGGAGGGGATACGCAGTATTTT
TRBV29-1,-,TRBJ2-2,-,CSVGGQGGANTGELFF,TGCAGCGTTGGGGGGCAGGGAGGAGCGAACACCGGGGAGCTGTTTTTT
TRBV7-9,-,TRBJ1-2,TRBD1,CASSTPGQGHGYTF,TGTGCCAGCAGCACTCCGGGACAGGGCCATGGCTACACCTTC
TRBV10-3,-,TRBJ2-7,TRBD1,CAISGLIGTGSDEQYF,TGTGCCATCAGTGGCCTAATCGGGACAGGGAGTGACGAGCAGTACTTC
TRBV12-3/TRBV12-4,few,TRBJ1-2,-,CASSSREGDYGYTF,TGTGCCAGCAGTTCGAGGGAGGGGGACTATGGCTACACCTTC
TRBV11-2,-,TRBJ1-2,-,CASSLVFNYGYTF,TGTGCCAGCAGCTTAGTCTTTAACTATGGCTACACCTTC
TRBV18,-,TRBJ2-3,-,CASSPAPSTDTQYF,TGTGCCAGCTCACCAGCCCCTAGCACAGATACGCAGTATTTT
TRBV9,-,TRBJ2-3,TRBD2,CASSVGLAGGGTDTQYF,TGTGCCAGCAGCGTGGGACTAGCGGGAGGTGGCACAGATACGCAGTATTTT
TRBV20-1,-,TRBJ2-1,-,CSARSYPRLAASYNEQFF,TGCAGTGCTAGATCGTACCCCAGACTCGCCGCCTCCTACAATGAGCAGTTCTTC
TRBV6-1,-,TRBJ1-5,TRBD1,CASTRKGANQPQHF,TGTGCCAGCACCCGGAAGGGGGCAAATCAGCCCCAGCATTTT
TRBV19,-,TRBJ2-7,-,CASSITAGLTPHPYEQYF,TGTGCCAGTAGTATAACCGCGGGACTCACCCCTCACCCCTACGAGCAGTACTTC
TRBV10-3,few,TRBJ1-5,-,CAISRGRDSNQPQHF,TGTGCCATCAGTAGGGGACGGGATAGCAATCAGCCCCAGCATTTT
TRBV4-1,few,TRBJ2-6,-,CASSRRVISGANVLTF,TGCGCCAGCAGCCGGCGGGTGATCTCTGGGGCCAACGTCCTGACTTTC
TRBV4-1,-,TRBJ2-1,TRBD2,CASSGVGEGINEQFF,TGCGCCAGCAGCGGAGTGGGGGAGGGTATCAATGAGCAGTTCTTC
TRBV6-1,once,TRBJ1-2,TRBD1,CASSPRTGQTYGYTF,TGTGCCAGCAGTCCAAGGACGGGACAGACCTATGGCTACACCTTC
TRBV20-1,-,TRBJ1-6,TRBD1,CSASHRGNSPLHF,TGCAGTGCCAGTCACAGGGGGAATTCACCCCTCCACTTT
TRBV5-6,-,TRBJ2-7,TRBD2,CASSLGLTSKQAYEQYF,TGTGCCAGCAGCTTAGGACTGACTAGCAAACAGGCGTACGAGCAGTACTTC
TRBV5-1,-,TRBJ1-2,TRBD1,CASGRAGGLQGYGYTF,TGCGCCAGCGGCCGAGCAGGGGGCCTTCAAGGCTATGGCTACACCTTC
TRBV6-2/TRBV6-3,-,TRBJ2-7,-,CASRRQGGASYEQYF,TGTGCCAGCAGGCGCCAGGGGGGGGCCTCCTACGAGCAGTACTTC
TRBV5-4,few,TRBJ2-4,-,CASSLNRGGTPTEQYF,TGTGCCAGCAGCTTGAACCGGGGCGGAACCCCGACTGAGCAGTACTTC
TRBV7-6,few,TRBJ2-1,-,CASSLVGGVNEQFF,TGTGCCAGCAGCTTAGTCGGGGGCGTAAATGAGCAGTTCTTC
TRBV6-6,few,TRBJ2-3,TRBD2,CASRYSSGGGTDTQYF,TGTGCCAGCCGTTACTCTAGCGGGGGGGGCACAGATACGCAGTATTTT
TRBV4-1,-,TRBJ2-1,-,CASSQDEQGYSSYNEQFF,TGCGCCAGCAGCCAAGATGAGCAGGGTTATAGCTCCTACAATGAGCAGTTCTTC
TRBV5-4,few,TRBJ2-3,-,CASSLVSDGTDTQYF,TGTGCCAGCAGCTTGGTGTCGGATGGCACAGATACGCAGTATTTT
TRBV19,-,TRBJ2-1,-,CASSIDSTGSSYNEQFF,TGTGCCAGTAGTATAGATTCTACAGGGTCCTCCTACAATGAGCAGTTCTTC
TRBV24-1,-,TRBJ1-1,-,CAARFTGPFMNTEAFF,TGTGCCGCCAGGTTCACAGGTCCCTTCATGAACACTGAAGCTTTCTTT
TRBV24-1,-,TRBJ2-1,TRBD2,CATSDQRTSGSILYNEQFF,TGTGCCACCAGTGATCAAAGGACTAGCGGGAGCATATTATACAATGAGCAGTTCTTC
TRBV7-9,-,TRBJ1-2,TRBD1,CASSLALARDRTNYGYTF,TGTGCCAGCAGCTTAGCCCTTGCCCGGGACAGGACTAACTATGGCTACACCTTC
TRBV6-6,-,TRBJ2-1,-,CASSSLGMAYNEQFF,TGTGCCAGCAGTTCCCTGGGGATGGCCTACAATGAGCAGTTCTTC
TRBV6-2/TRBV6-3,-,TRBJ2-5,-,CASSYPGPWETQYF,TGTGCCAGCAGTTACCCAGGTCCGTGGGAGACCCAGTACTTC
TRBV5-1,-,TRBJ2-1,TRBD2,CASSLELAGVRNEQFF,TGCGCCAGCAGCTTGGAACTAGCGGGAGTAAGGAATGAGCAGTTCTTC
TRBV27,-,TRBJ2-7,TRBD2,CASSFVAGVYEQYF,TGTGCCAGCAGTTTTGTAGCGGGGGTCTACGAGCAGTACTTC
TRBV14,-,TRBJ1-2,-,CASSHVGSYTF,TGTGCCAGCAGCCACGTGGGAAGTTACACCTTC
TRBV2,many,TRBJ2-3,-,CASNHVTDTQYF,TGTGCCAGCAACCACGTCACAGATACGCAGTATTTT
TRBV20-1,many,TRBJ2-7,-,CSARGSGYEQYF,TGCAGTGCTAGGGGTAGCGGCTACGAGCAGTACTTC
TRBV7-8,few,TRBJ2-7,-,CASRERGQSYEQYF,TGTGCCAGCAGAGAACGGGGACAATCTTACGAGCAGTACTTC
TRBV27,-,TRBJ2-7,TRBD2,CASSLAGIYNEQYF,TGTGCCAGCAGTCTAGCGGGAATCTACAATGAGCAGTACTTC
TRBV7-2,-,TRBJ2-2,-,CASSARGRPQLTGELFF,TGTGCCAGCAGCGCCCGAGGGCGCCCTCAATTAACCGGGGAGCTGTTTTTT
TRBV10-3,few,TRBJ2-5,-,CAISELETQYF,TGTGCCATCAGTGAGTTGGAGACCCAGTACTTC
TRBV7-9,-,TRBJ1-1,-,CASTTVNTEAFF,TGTGCCAGCACGACAGTGAACACTGAAGCTTTCTTT
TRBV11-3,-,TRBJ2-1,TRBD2,CASSSRLAGEGEQFF,TGTGCCAGCAGCTCTAGACTAGCTGGGGAGGGTGAGCAGTTCTTC
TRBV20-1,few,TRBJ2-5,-,CSARANSLVETQYF,TGCAGTGCTAGAGCTAACAGTCTTGTAGAGACCCAGTACTTC
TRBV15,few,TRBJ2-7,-,CATSRVGSGYEQYF,TGTGCCACCAGCAGAGTGGGTAGTGGCTACGAGCAGTACTTC
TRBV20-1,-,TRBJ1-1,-,CSARDHRYTEAFF,TGCAGTGCTAGAGATCACCGTTACACTGAAGCTTTCTTT
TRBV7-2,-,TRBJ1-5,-,CASSGEREQPQHF,TGTGCCAGCAGCGGAGAAAGGGAGCAGCCCCAGCATTTT
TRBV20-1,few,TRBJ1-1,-,CSATRSNTEAFF,TGCAGTGCTACAAGGTCGAACACTGAAGCTTTCTTT
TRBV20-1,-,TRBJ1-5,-,CSAYRQGNQPQHF,TGCAGTGCTTACCGACAGGGCAATCAGCCCCAGCATTTT
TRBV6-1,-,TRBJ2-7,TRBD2,CASSEALSGSWYEQYF,TGTGCCAGCAGTGAAGCCCTTAGCGGGAGTTGGTACGAGCAGTACTTC
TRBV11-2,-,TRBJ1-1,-,CASSPASRGVTEAFF,TGTGCCAGCAGCCCCGCCTCCCGGGGGGTTACTGAAGCTTTCTTT
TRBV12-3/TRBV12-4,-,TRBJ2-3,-,CASSPHRGTDTQYF,TGTGCCAGCAGCCCACACAGAGGGACAGATACGCAGTATTTT